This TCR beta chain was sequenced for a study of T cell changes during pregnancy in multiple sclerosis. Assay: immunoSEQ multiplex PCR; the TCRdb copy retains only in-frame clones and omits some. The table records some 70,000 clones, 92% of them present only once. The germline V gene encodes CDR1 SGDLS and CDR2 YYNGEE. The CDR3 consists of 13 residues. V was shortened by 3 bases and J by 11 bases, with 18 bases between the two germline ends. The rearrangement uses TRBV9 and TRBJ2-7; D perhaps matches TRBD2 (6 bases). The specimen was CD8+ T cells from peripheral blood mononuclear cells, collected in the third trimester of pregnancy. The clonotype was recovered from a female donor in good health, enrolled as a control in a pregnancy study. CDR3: CASSALNWGVKYF. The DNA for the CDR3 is TGTGCCAGCAGCGCCCTGAATTGGGGGGTTAAGTACTTC.